Each of the 14 T cell receptor beta chains below was sequenced from the same sample in a study of T cell responses to AZD1222 COVID-19 vaccine. Assay used: immunoSEQ multiplex PCR; TCRdb lists only in-frame clones, some missing. The table includes around 130,000 clones, 80% to 95% detected once. This specimen was peripheral blood, taken 28 days after the second AZD1222 dose. The source of these receptors is an adult who received the AZD1222 COVID-19 vaccine.

The CDR3 DNA is TGTGCCAGCAGCTGGACAGACCCTTCGAACACCGGGGAGCTGTTTTTT. It codes for CASSWTDPSNTGELFF. This chain uses TRBV7-2 with TRBJ2-2, with a weak D call TRBD1 (6 bases). V lost 4 bases to trimming and J lost 0 bases, with 12 bases between them. Germline V gene lookup returns CDR1 SGHTA and CDR2 FQGNSA. The CDR3 contains 16 residues.

A few counts support this clone. V gene TRBV6-1 combines with J gene TRBJ2-7, with TRBD2 matching over 8 bases. J lost 4 bases, V lost 0 bases, and 8 bases had no gene match. CDR3 length equals 16 residues. Germline V gene data show CDR1 as MNHNS and CDR2 as SASEGT. The CDR3 DNA sequence: TGTGCCAGCAGTGAAGCGCTGAGCGGGAGATATTACGAGCAGTACTTC. It specifies CASSEALSGRYYEQYF.

Only a few counts were recorded for this clone. This chain links TRBV7-6 with TRBJ1-4; TRBD1 agrees at 8 bases. The CDR3 spans 13 residues. The J segment lost 12 bases and the V segment lost 2 bases, leaving 5 bases of the junction unmatched. Germline V gene data show CDR1 as SGHVS and CDR2 as FNYEAQ. CDR3 protein: CASSLNRGWELFF. CDR3 sequence (DNA): TGTGCCAGCAGCTTAAACAGGGGGTGGGAACTGTTTTTT.

This rearrangement joins TRBV21-1 to TRBJ1-4. TRBV21-1 counts as a pseudogene. The CDR3 covers 15 residues. CDR3: CASSKRVSANEKLFF. Written as DNA, the CDR3 is TGTGCCAGCAGCAAACGGGTCAGTGCTAATGAAAAACTGTTTTTT.

This clone was seen a single time. V gene TRBV4-1 combines with J gene TRBJ1-2; a weak D match, TRBD1 (5 bases). The CDR3 has 17 amino acids. Germline V lookup: CDR1 MGHRA, CDR2 YSYEKL. Trimming stripped 3 bases from V and 4 bases from J, with 21 bases between. The CDR3 region is CASSHSRARNSRYGYTF. In DNA, the CDR3 is TGCGCCAGCAGCCATAGCAGGGCTCGGAATAGCCGCTATGGCTACACCTTC.

This clone was detected only a few times. The rearrangement joins TRBV6-5 to TRBJ2-1; 7 bases are shared with TRBD1. The J segment lost 7 bases and the V segment lost 8 bases, leaving 5 bases of the junction unmatched. Germline lookup yields CDR1 MNHEY and CDR2 SVGAGI. This CDR3 comprises 12 residues. The CDR3 spells CASQGDLNEQFF. CDR3 coding DNA: TGTGCCAGCCAGGGGGACCTTAATGAGCAGTTCTTC.

The J gene is TRBJ2-2, the V gene TRBV9; D is uncertain. V was pared by 2 bases and J by 7 bases, with 6 bases between. This CDR3 contains 12 residues. The germline V gene encodes CDR1 SGDLS and CDR2 YYNGEE. The CDR3 sequence: CASSVLLGELFF. CDR3 in DNA: TGTGCCAGCAGCGTCTTGCTCGGGGAGCTGTTTTTT.

V is TRBV13 and J is TRBJ1-1; D is perhaps TRBD1 (5 bases). The germline gives CDR1 PRHDT, CDR2 FYEKMQ (reference sequence). The V end was cut by 0 bases, the J end by 0 bases, with 8 bases between. The CDR3 is 15 amino acids. Written as DNA, the CDR3 is TGTGCCAGCAGCTTAGGCCGGGGGATGAACACTGAAGCTTTCTTT. It encodes CASSLGRGMNTEAFF.

CDR3 sequence reads: CASSQELLAVYEQYF. Written as DNA, the CDR3 is TGCGCCAGCAGCCAAGAGCTACTAGCGGTCTACGAGCAGTACTTC. The chain recombines TRBV4-3 with TRBJ2-7; 8 bases map to TRBD2. The germline CDR1 and CDR2 sequences are LGHNA and YSLEER. The CDR3 loop spans 15 amino acids. After removal of 0 bases from V and 3 bases from J, the junction contained 4 bases not matched to a gene.

The J gene is TRBJ2-1, the V gene TRBV6-2 or TRBV6-3, with D hard to call. V lost 0 bases, J lost 5 bases, and 8 bases lay in between. The germline V gene encodes CDR1 MNHEY and CDR2 SVGEGT. The CDR3 spans 14 residues. CDR3 DNA: TGTGCCAGCAGTTACTCGAATCGCCACAATGAGCAGTTCTTC. Protein sequence: CASSYSNRHNEQFF.

In its sample, this clone was seen a few times. The chain employs TRBV5-4 and TRBJ1-6; D might be TRBD1 (6 bases). This CDR3 comprises 15 residues. With 4 bases removed from V and 9 bases from J, the gap between germline ends came to 17 bases. Germline values: CDR1 SGHNT, CDR2 YYREEE (reference sequence). The CDR3 region is CASSRGTGGGSPLHF. The CDR3 nucleotides read TGTGCCAGCAGCCGCGGGACCGGAGGGGGTTCACCCCTCCACTTT.

V gene TRBV2 combines with J gene TRBJ1-5; D gene uncertain. V gave up 5 bases and J gave up 2 bases, with 19 bases separating them. The CDR3 length is 17 residues. Germline CDR1 SNHLY, CDR2 FYNNEI. The CDR3 sequence: CASSTLVAEDGNQPQHF. CDR3 nucleotide sequence: TGTGCCAGCAGTACCCTGGTGGCGGAGGATGGCAATCAGCCCCAGCATTTT.

The rearrangement links TRBV5-6 to TRBJ1-5; 9 bases match TRBD1. The J segment lost 6 bases and the V segment lost 2 bases, leaving 6 bases of the junction unmatched. The CDR3 length is 15 residues. The germline V gene has CDR1 SGHDT and CDR2 YYEEEE. The CDR3 loop reads CASSFMGQGAQPQHF. The CDR3 DNA reads as TGTGCCAGCAGCTTTATGGGACAGGGAGCTCAGCCCCAGCATTTT.

This chain links TRBV5-4 with TRBJ2-1; D gene uncertain. The V end lost 4 bases, the J end lost 10 bases, and 9 bases lay between the germline ends. The germline CDR1 and CDR2 sequences are SGHNT and YYREEE (reference sequence). The CDR3 length is 11 residues. The CDR3 sequence is CASSTYAEQFF. Written as DNA, the CDR3 is TGTGCCAGCAGCACCTACGCAGAGCAGTTCTTC.